The sequence of this TCR beta chain was determined in a study of spatial heterogeneity in lung cancer. This clonotype was seen repeatedly, ten times or more. CDR3 length: 14 residues. V gave up 10 bases and J gave up 2 bases; unmatched junction bases: 8. Germline CDR1 reads MDHEN; CDR2 reads SYDVKM. Regarding time point: blood at routine non-recurrence follow-up after resection. The input material, whole RNA from tumor, nontumor lung or frozen PBMC, was sequenced unsorted. TCRdb analysed the 5' RACE reads with MiXCR anew, one entry per CDR3 protein. This table holds 43,000 or so distinct CDR3 sequences, 10% to 15% found once.

The chain links TRBV28 to TRBJ2-3, with 8 bases lining up with TRBD2. Sequenced material: PBMCs, taken at follow-up. This receptor was taken from a male donor with early-stage non-small cell lung cancer. CDR3 in DNA: TGTGCCACCTACCGGGGGGGCTTCACAGATACGCAGTATTTT. Protein product: CATYRGGFTDTQYF.